The 10 T cell receptor beta chains below all came from one sample that was sequenced in a study of cytomegalovirus exposure and HLA in healthy donors. Use of 60 Vbeta and 13 Jbeta primers characterized the PCR. Using immunoSEQ multiplex PCR, the repertoire was profiled, and TCRdb retains in-frame clones only, with some absent. Of approximately 100,000 clones in the sample, 75% were seen once. Sequenced: PBMCs. The receptors here all came from a man in his fifties in good health and CMV-seronegative.

The chain combines TRBV29-1 with TRBJ2-2, with TRBD2 matching 7 bases. V gave up 4 bases and J gave up 0 bases; unmatched junction bases: 2. The CDR3 loop spans 14 amino acids. From germline, CDR1 is SQVTM and CDR2 ANQGSEA. CDR3 DNA: TGCAGCGTTGGGGACTATGCGAACACCGGGGAGCTGTTTTTT. Translation: CSVGDYANTGELFF.

This clone occurred once. The V gene is TRBV30, the J gene TRBJ2-7, with D maybe TRBD2 (6 bases). Germline loops: CDR1 GTSNPN, CDR2 SVGIG (reference sequence). The V and J ends lost 1 base and 0 bases respectively, with 16 bases between them. The length of the CDR3 is 16 residues. Written as DNA, the CDR3 is TGTGCCTGGAGTGGGAGAAGACTAGTCAGCTCCTACGAGCAGTACTTC. Amino acids: CAWSGRRLVSSYEQYF. The entire variable domain, with the rest obtained from reference TRBV30 and TRBJ2-7, is as follows: SQTIHQWPATLVQPVGSPLSLECTVEGTSNPNLYWYRQAAGRGLQLLFYSVGIGQISSEVPQNLSASRPQDRQFILSSKKLLLSDSGFYLCAWSGRRLVSSYEQYFGPGTRLTVT.

The chain recombines TRBV28 with TRBJ1-5, with 7 nucleotides matching TRBD1. This CDR3 has 14 amino acids. The trim removed 6 bases at V and 5 bases at J, leaving 7 bases unmatched. CDR1 is MDHEN and CDR2 is SYDVKM in the germline V gene. The CDR3 DNA follows: TGTGCCAGCAGGCGGGACAGTAACTATCAGCCCCAGCATTTT. It specifies CASRRDSNYQPQHF.

V usage is TRBV2 and J usage is TRBJ1-5, with 8 nucleotides matching TRBD1. Unmatched junction bases numbered 6, after V lost 4 bases and J lost 7 bases. CDR3 length: 14 amino acids. CDR1 SNHLY and CDR2 FYNNEI come from the germline V gene. The chain's CDR3 is CASSGGQGRQPQHF. The CDR3 bases are TGTGCCAGCAGTGGAGGACAGGGAAGGCAGCCCCAGCATTTT.

The rearrangement uses TRBV5-1 and TRBJ1-1; D call uncertain. CDR3 length equals 14 residues. Deletions cut 2 bases from V and 5 bases from J, with 13 bases between. The germline CDR1 and CDR2 sequences are SGHRS and YFSETQ. The CDR3 spells CASSLDPGGTEAFF. DNA for the CDR3: TGCGCCAGCAGCTTAGATCCGGGAGGGACTGAAGCTTTCTTT.

V gene TRBV2 combines with J gene TRBJ2-7, with D maybe TRBD1 (7 bases). V was trimmed by 8 bases and J by 2 bases, leaving 19 bases between them. CDR3 size: 15 residues. Germline lookup yields CDR1 SNHLY and CDR2 FYNNEI. The CDR3 DNA reads as TGTGCCAGCGCACTGAAGCAGGGGGGTGCCTACGAGCAGTACTTC. It is translated as CASALKQGGAYEQYF.

The CDR3 region has the DNA TGTGCCAGCTCCTTGGGGACAGGGGGACGAACTGAAGCTTTCTTT. Protein product: CASSLGTGGRTEAFF. The rearrangement links TRBV18 to TRBJ1-1, with 11 bases identical to TRBD1. The CDR3 loop spans 15 amino acids. CDR1 KGHSH and CDR2 LQKENI come from the germline V gene. After removal of 6 bases from V and 5 bases from J, the junction contained 8 bases not matched to a gene.

The chain joins TRBV30 to TRBJ1-4; D call uncertain. Trimming shortened V by 1 base and J by 7 bases, and 10 bases separated the two germline ends. The germline V gene encodes CDR1 GTSNPN and CDR2 SVGIG (reference sequence). The CDR3 length is 13 residues. In nucleotides, the CDR3 is TGTGCCTGGAGTGCCCAGTGGGCTGAAAAACTGTTTTTT. Translated: CAWSAQWAEKLFF.

As for this clone: The junction departs from germline at one end; a sequencing error may be responsible. This specimen includes other DNA sequences encoding the same CDR3. The chain combines TRBV7-2 with TRBJ1-2, with a tentative D call TRBD1 (6 bases). The germline gives CDR1 SGHTA, CDR2 FQGNSA. The length of the CDR3 is 14 residues. The CDR3 reads CASSSATGLYGYTF. CDR3 DNA sequence: TGTGCCAGCAGCTCGGCGACAGGACTCTATGGTTACACCTTC. The variable domain in full, completed from reference TRBV7-2 and TRBJ1-2, reads GAGVSQSPSNKVTEKGKDVELRCDPISGHTALYWYRQSLGQGLEFLIYFQGNSAPDKSGLPSDRFSAERTGGSVSTLTIQRTQQEDSAVYLCASSSATGLYGYTFGSGTRLTVV.

The chain combines TRBV16 with TRBJ2-2; tentatively, D is TRBD1 (6 bases). This CDR3 has 15 amino acids. Per germline, CDR1 KGHSY and CDR2 FQNENV. V was shortened by 4 bases and J by 2 bases, with 11 bases between the two germline ends. The CDR3 sequence: CASSPRQENTGELFF. CDR3 nucleotide sequence: TGTGCCAGCAGCCCCCGACAGGAAAACACCGGGGAGCTGTTTTTT. The full variable domain, with the rest looked up from reference TRBV16 and TRBJ2-2, is GEEVAQTPKHLVRGEGQKAKLYCAPIKGHSYVFWYQQVLKNEFKFLISFQNENVFDETGMPKERFSAKCLPNSPCSLEIQATKLEDSAVYFCASSPRQENTGELFFGEGSRLTVL.